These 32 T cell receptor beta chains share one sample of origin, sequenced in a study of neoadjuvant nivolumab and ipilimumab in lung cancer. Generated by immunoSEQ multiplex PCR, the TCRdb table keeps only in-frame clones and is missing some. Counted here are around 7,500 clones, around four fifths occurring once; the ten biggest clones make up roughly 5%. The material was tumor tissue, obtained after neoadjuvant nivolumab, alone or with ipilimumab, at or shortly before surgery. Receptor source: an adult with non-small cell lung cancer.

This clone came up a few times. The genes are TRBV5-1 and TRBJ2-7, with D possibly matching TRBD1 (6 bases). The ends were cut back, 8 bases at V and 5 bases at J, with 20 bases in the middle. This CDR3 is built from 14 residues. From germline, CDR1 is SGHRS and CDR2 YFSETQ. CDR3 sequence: CASRTQGPVDEQYF. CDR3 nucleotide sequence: TGCGCCAGTCGAACACAGGGCCCGGTGGACGAGCAGTACTTC.

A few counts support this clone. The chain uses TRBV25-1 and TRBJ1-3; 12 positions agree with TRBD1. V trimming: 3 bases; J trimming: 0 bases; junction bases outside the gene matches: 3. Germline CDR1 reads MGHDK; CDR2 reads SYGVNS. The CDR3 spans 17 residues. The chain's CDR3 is CASSDGTGGFSGNTIYF. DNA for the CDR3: TGTGCCAGCAGTGATGGGACAGGGGGCTTCTCTGGAAACACCATATATTTT. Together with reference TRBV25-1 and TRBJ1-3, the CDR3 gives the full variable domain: EADIYQTPRYLVIGTGKKITLECSQTMGHDKMYWYQQDPGMELHLIHYSYGVNSTEKGDLSSESTVSRIRTEHFPLTLESARPSHTSQYLCASSDGTGGFSGNTIYFGEGSWLTVV.

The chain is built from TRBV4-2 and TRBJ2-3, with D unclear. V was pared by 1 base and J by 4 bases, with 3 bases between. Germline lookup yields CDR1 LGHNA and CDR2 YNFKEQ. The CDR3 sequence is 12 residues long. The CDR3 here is CASSQGADTQYF. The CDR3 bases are TGTGCCAGCAGCCAAGGGGCAGATACGCAGTATTTT.

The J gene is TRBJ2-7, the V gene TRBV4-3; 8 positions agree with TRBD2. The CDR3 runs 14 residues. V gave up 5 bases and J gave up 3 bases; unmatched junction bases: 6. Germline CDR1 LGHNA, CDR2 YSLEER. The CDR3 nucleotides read TGCGCCAGCAGCACCAGCGGGGGAGTCTACGAGCAGTACTTC. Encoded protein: CASSTSGGVYEQYF.

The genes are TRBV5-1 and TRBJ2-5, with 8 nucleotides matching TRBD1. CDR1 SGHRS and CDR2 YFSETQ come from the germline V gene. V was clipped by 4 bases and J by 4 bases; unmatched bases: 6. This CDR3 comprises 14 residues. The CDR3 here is CASSPTGAGETQYF. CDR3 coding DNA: TGCGCCAGCAGCCCGACAGGGGCGGGAGAGACCCAGTACTTC. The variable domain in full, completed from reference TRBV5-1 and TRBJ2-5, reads KAGVTQTPRYLIKTRGQQVTLSCSPISGHRSVSWYQQTPGQGLQFLFEYFSETQRNKGNFPGRFSGRQFSNSRSEMNVSTLELGDSALYLCASSPTGAGETQYFGPGTRLLVL.

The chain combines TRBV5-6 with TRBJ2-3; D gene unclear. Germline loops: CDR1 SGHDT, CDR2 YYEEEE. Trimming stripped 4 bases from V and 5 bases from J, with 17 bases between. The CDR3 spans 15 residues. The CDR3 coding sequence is TGTGCCAGCAGCGGTGGCCCCGGAAGGGTAGATACGCAGTATTTT. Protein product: CASSGGPGRVDTQYF.

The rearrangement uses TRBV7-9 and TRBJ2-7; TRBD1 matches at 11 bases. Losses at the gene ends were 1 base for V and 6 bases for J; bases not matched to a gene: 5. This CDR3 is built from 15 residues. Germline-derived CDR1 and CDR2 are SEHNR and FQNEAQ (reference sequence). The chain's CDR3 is CASSLGGTGGSEQYF. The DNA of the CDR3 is TGTGCCAGCAGCTTAGGCGGGACAGGGGGTTCCGAGCAGTACTTC.

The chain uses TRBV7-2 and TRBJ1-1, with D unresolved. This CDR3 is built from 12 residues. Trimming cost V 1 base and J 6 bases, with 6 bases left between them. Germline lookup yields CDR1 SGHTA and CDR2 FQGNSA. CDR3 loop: CASSLGLAEAFF. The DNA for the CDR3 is TGTGCCAGCAGCTTAGGGTTAGCTGAAGCTTTCTTT.

The DNA of the CDR3 is TGTGCCAGCAGCCGAGCGGGGGGCTCCTACGAGCAGTACTTC. Translated: CASSRAGGSYEQYF. V is TRBV7-2 and J is TRBJ2-7; 9 nucleotides match TRBD2. The CDR3 covers 14 residues. V dropped 5 bases and J dropped 0; count of bases not matched to a gene: 2. The germline CDR1 and CDR2 sequences are SGHTA and FQGNSA.

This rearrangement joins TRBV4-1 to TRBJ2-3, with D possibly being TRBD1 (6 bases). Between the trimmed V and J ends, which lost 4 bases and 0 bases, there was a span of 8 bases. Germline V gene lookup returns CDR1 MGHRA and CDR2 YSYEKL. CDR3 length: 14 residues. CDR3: CASSPRGSTDTQYF. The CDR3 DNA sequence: TGCGCCAGCAGCCCGAGGGGGAGCACAGATACGCAGTATTTT.

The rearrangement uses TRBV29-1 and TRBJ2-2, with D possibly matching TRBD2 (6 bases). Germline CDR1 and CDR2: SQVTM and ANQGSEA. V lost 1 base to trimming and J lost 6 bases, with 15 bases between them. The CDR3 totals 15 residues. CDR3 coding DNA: TGCAGCGTTGAAGGGGGCGGGACCCCGGCCGGGGAGCTGTTTTTT. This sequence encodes CSVEGGGTPAGELFF.

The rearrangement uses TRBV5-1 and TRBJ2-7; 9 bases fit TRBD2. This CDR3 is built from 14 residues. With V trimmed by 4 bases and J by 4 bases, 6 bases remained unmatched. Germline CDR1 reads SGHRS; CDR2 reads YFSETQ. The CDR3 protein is CASSSSGGNYEQYF. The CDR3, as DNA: TGCGCCAGCAGCAGTAGCGGGGGCAATTACGAGCAGTACTTC.

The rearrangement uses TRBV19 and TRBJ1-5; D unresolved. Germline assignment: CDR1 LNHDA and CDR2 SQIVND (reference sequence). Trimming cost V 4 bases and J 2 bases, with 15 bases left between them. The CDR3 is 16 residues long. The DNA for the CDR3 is TGTGCCAGTAGTAGCCATCGCTCCCGGGGCAATCAGCCCCAGCATTTT. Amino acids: CASSSHRSRGNQPQHF. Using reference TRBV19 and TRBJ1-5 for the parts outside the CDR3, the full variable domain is DGGITQSPKYLFRKEGQNVTLSCEQNLNHDAMYWYRQDPGQGLRLIYYSQIVNDFQKGDIAEGYSVSREKKESFPLTVTSAQKNPTAFYLCASSSHRSRGNQPQHFGDGTRLSIL.

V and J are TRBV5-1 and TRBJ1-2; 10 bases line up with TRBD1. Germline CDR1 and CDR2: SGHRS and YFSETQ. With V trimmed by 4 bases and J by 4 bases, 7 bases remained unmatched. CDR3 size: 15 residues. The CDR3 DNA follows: TGCGCCAGCAGCCCCCGGGACAGGGGATTCTATGGCTACACCTTC. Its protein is CASSPRDRGFYGYTF.

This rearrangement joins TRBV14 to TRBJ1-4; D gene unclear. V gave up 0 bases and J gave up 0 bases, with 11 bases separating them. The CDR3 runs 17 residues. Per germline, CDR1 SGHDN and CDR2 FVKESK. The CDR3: CASSQDLPGTTNEKLFF. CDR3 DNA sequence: TGTGCCAGCAGCCAAGATCTCCCGGGGACAACTAATGAAAAACTGTTTTTT.

This CDR3 reads CASSLQGSGQPQHF. CDR3 bases: TGTGCCAGCAGCCTGCAGGGGTCGGGGCAGCCCCAGCATTTT. The chain combines TRBV4-2 with TRBJ1-5, with D tentatively TRBD1 (6 bases). The V and J ends lost 4 bases and 7 bases respectively, with 14 bases between them. The V gene's germline CDR1 is LGHNA and CDR2 YNFKEQ. The CDR3 spans 14 residues.

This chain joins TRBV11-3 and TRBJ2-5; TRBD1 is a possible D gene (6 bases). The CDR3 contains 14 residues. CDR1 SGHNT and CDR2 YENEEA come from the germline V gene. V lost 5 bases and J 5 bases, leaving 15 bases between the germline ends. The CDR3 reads CASSLGQGSETQYF. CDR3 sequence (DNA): TGTGCCAGCAGCCTTGGGCAGGGGTCGGAGACCCAGTACTTC.

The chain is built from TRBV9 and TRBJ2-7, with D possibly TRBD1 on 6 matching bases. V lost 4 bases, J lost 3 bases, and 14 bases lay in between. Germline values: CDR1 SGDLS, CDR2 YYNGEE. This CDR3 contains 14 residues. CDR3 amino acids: CASSPEPGDYEQYF. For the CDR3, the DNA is TGTGCCAGCAGCCCAGAGCCAGGGGACTACGAGCAGTACTTC. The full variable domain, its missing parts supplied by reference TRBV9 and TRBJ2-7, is DSGVTQTPKHLITATGQRVTLRCSPRSGDLSVYWYQQSLDQGLQFLIQYYNGEERAKGNILERFSAQQFPDLHSELNLSSLELGDSALYFCASSPEPGDYEQYFGPGTRLTVT.

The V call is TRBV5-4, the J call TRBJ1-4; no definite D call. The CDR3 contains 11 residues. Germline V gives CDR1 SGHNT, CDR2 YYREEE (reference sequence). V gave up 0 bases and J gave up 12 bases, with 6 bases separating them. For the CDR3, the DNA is TGTGCCAGCAGCTTGGGGCCGGAACTGTTTTTT. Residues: CASSLGPELFF.

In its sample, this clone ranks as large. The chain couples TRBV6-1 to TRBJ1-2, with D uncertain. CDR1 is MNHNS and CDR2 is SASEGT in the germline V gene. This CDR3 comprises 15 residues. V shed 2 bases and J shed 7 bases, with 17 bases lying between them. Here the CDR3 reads CASSESLYSSGGYTF. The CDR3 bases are TGTGCCAGCAGTGAATCGTTATACAGTAGCGGTGGCTACACCTTC.

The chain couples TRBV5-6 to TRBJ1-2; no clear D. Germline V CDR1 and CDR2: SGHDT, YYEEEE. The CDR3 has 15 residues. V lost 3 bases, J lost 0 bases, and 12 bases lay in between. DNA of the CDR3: TGTGCCAGCAGCTCGCTGGACGGAACTAACTATGGCTACACCTTC. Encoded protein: CASSSLDGTNYGYTF.

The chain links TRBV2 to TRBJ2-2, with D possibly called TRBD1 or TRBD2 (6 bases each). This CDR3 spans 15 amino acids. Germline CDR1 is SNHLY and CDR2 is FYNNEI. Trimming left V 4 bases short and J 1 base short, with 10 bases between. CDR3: CASSGGAVNTGELFF. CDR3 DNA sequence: TGTGCCAGCAGTGGGGGGGCAGTGAACACCGGGGAGCTGTTTTTT.

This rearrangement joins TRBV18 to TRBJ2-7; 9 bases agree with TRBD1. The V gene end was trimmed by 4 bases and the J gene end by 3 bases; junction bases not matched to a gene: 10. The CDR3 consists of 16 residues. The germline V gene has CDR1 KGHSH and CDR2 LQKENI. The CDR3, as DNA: TGTGCCAGCTCACGAAACGGACAGGGGATCGACTACGAGCAGTACTTC. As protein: CASSRNGQGIDYEQYF.

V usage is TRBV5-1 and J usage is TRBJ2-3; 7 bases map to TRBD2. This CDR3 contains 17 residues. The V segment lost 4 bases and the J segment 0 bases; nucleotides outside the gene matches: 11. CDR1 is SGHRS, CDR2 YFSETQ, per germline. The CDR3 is CASSPGDYRFSTDTQYF. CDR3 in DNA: TGCGCCAGCAGCCCGGGGGACTATAGGTTTAGCACAGATACGCAGTATTTT. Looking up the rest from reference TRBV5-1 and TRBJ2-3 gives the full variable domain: KAGVTQTPRYLIKTRGQQVTLSCSPISGHRSVSWYQQTPGQGLQFLFEYFSETQRNKGNFPGRFSGRQFSNSRSEMNVSTLELGDSALYLCASSPGDYRFSTDTQYFGPGTRLTVL.

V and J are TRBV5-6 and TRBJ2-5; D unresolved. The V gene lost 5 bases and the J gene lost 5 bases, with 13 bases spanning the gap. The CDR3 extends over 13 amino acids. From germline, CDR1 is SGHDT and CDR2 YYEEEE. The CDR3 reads CASSYPIGETQYF. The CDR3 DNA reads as TGTGCCAGCAGTTACCCTATCGGGGAGACCCAGTACTTC.

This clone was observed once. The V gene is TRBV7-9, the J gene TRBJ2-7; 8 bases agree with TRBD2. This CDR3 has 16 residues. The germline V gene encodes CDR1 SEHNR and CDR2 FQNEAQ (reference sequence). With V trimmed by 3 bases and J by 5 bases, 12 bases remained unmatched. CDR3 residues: CASSFLPGLGEDEQYF. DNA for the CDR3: TGTGCCAGCAGCTTCCTCCCGGGACTAGGGGAGGACGAGCAGTACTTC.

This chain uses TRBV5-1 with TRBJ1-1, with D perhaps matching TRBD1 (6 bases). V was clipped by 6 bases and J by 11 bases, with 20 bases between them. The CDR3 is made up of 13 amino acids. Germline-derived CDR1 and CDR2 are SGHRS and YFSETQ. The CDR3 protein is CASTRTVGLDAFF. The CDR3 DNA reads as TGCGCCAGCACCCGGACAGTAGGATTGGATGCTTTCTTT.

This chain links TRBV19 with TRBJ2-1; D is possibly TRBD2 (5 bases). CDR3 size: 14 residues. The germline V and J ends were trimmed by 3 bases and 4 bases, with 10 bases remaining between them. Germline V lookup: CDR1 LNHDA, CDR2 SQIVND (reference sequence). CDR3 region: CASSIASGYNEQFF. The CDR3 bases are TGTGCCAGTAGTATTGCGAGCGGATACAATGAGCAGTTCTTC.

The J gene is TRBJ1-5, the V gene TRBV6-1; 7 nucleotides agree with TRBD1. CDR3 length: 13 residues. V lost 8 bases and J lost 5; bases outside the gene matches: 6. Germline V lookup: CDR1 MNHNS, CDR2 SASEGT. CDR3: CASGWDSYQPQHF. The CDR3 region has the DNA TGTGCCAGCGGCTGGGACAGCTATCAGCCCCAGCATTTT.

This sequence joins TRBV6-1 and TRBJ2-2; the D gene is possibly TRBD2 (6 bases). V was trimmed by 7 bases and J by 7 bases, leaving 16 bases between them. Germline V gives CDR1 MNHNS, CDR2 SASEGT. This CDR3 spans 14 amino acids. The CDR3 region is CASTWDSGVGELFF. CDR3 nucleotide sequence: TGTGCCAGCACCTGGGACTCGGGCGTCGGGGAGCTGTTTTTT.

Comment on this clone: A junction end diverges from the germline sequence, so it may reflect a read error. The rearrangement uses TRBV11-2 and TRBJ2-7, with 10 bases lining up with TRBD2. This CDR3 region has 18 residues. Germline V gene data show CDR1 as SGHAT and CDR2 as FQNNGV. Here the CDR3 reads CASSPQSSGGLSSYEQYF. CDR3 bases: TGCGCCAGCAGCCCCCAGTCTAGCGGGGGCCTGAGCTCCTACGAGCAGTACTTC.

CDR3 coding DNA: TGTGCCAGTACCTCGAACAGTAGAGTTGCTTTCTTT. Amino acid sequence: CASTSNSRVAFF. This chain uses TRBV19 with TRBJ1-1; D unclear. Trimming took off 7 bases at V and 11 bases at J, with 17 bases between the two ends. This CDR3 is built from 12 residues. The germline V gene encodes CDR1 LNHDA and CDR2 SQIVND (reference sequence).